The sample holds many counts of the clone carrying this T cell receptor beta chain. Building of the TCR beta libraries involved iRepertoire HTBI primers and Arm-PCR of CDR3 regions. TCRdb independently ran MiXCR on the multiplex PCR reads; one entry per CDR3 protein. The sample consists of about 500,000 distinct CDR3 sequences, about 12% of them appearing once. The sample is drawn from a study of regulatory T cells in long-lasting Graves disease. Regarding time point: newly diagnosed GD, antithyroid drugs for less than 3 months. Scientists built the TCR library using RNA that was extracted from PBMCs. The CDR3 length is 16 residues. The germline CDR1 and CDR2 sequences are DFQATT and SNEGSKA (reference sequence). V shed 5 bases and J 4 bases; nucleotides not matched to a gene: 7. This sample also appeared in a second study, on T cells in Graves' hyperthyroidism and ophthalmopathy.

This sequence joins TRBV20-1 and TRBJ2-5; 16 nucleotides agree with TRBD2. The clonotype was recovered from a woman aged 25-40 years with Graves disease. The sequenced sample was peripheral blood mononuclear cells (PBMCs), obtained at new diagnosis, from a patient treated with antithyroid drugs. The CDR3 is CSAPGLAGGLGETQYF. CDR3 sequence (DNA): TGCAGTGCTCCGGGACTAGCGGGAGGGTTGGGAGAGACCCAGTACTTC.